This is a list of T cell receptor beta chains from one sample in a study of blood T cell repertoires in COVID-19. TCRdb keeps only in-frame clones here, not all; method: immunoSEQ multiplex PCR. Of around 470,000 clones listed, 89% are singletons. Sequenced sample: peripheral blood. The origin of the receptors is a young man with COVID-19, enrolled during active disease. Both conserved end residues are part of each CDR3. Each record gives: V gene, J gene, CDR3 protein.

TRBV6-5	TRBJ2-2	CASSYSSSWGELFF
TRBV19	TRBJ1-2	CASSSHIGQYGYTF
TRBV13	TRBJ2-1	CASSLPSGQDNEQFF
TRBV11-3	TRBJ2-1	CASSFPSPYNEQFF
TRBV2	TRBJ2-7	CASRGPSGSSDEQYF
TRBV30	TRBJ2-7	CAWRRLPGVYEQYF
TRBV7-6	TRBJ1-1	CASSLGGGGNTEAFF
TRBV19	TRBJ2-3	CASSSSGWGADTQYF
TRBV11-3	TRBJ2-7	CASSPELGAYEQYF
TRBV7-9	TRBJ2-2	CASSLEIGGKNTGELFF
TRBV18	TRBJ2-3	CASRPTSGRWDTQYF
TRBV11-2	TRBJ2-1	CASSFKQGSYNEQFF
TRBV5-8	TRBJ2-7	CASSLAQGASYEQYF
TRBV27	TRBJ2-1	CASSPGPSRGFSYNEQFF
TRBV19	TRBJ1-1	CASTPGPMNTEAFF
TRBV7-7	TRBJ1-4	CASSLGTGTGVEKLFF
TRBV25-1	TRBJ2-3	CASSGYGSLADTQYF
TRBV7-2	TRBJ2-1	CASSLFYSGSSYNEQFF
TRBV4-2	TRBJ2-7	CASSQGGGQGYEQYF
TRBV5-6	TRBJ2-1	CASSLVGVGNEQFF
TRBV19	TRBJ1-2	CASNPGPQRNYGYTF
TRBV18	TRBJ2-4	CASSPALAGDWAKNIQYF
TRBV25-1	TRBJ2-7	CASSEAGTEGEQYF
TRBV6-5	TRBJ2-2	CASRAGTSSTGELFF
TRBV4-1	TRBJ2-5	CASSQEVRGRETQYF
TRBV5-1	TRBJ2-3	CASSFGGGGPDTQYF
TRBV12-3/TRBV12-4	TRBJ2-7	CASSRDRGCYF
TRBV19	TRBJ2-3	CASSPGDVGFGDTQYF